The clone carrying this T cell receptor (beta chain) has a handful of counts. This sample was taken from a study of T-cell reconstitution after alpha-beta-depleted transplantation in children. The V end was cut by 4 bases, the J end by 7 bases, with 26 bases between. CDR3 length: 18 amino acids. Looked up from germline, CDR1 is PRHDT and CDR2 is FYEKMQ (reference sequence). Unique molecular identifiers featured in how the TCRbeta library was prepared. TCRdb redid the calling of the PCR reads with MiXCR, one entry per CDR3 protein. The sample includes some 500,000 distinct CDR3 sequences, about 17% of them seen just once.

The receptor's source is a human donor who donated a stem cell graft to a child with acute lymphoblastic leukemia. This specimen consisted of PBMCs from the stem cell graft donor, obtained from the stem cell graft. V and J are TRBV13 and TRBJ2-1, with D possibly TRBD1 on 7 matching bases. The CDR3 spells CASSSIRDSGSLGNEQFF. CDR3 DNA: TGTGCCAGCAGCTCCATCCGGGACAGCGGGTCCTTGGGTAATGAGCAGTTCTTC.